The 20 T cell receptor beta chains below all came from one sample that was sequenced in a study of T cell responses to AZD1222 COVID-19 vaccine. Profiling relied on immunoSEQ multiplex PCR, and the TCRdb table lists in-frame clones only, not all of them. This table holds tens of thousands of clones, about 83% found once. The starting material was peripheral blood, obtained 28 days after the second AZD1222 dose. The source is an adult who received the AZD1222 COVID-19 vaccine.

The chain recombines TRBV4-1 with TRBJ2-7; D perhaps matches TRBD2 (6 bases). Germline-derived CDR1 and CDR2 are MGHRA and YSYEKL. This CDR3 comprises 14 residues. Trimming removed 2 bases at V and 7 bases at J, with 15 bases between. The CDR3 protein is CASSQRTTVGEQYF. The CDR3 region has the DNA TGCGCCAGCAGCCAAAGGACTACCGTCGGTGAGCAGTACTTC.

J is TRBJ1-2 and V is TRBV5-6, with unresolved D. The germline gives CDR1 SGHDT, CDR2 YYEEEE. V lost 0 bases, J lost 3 bases, and 12 bases lay in between. The CDR3 is 15 residues long. In DNA, the CDR3 is TGTGCCAGCAGCTTGGGGTATGGCTCCCACTATGGCTACACCTTC. It is translated as CASSLGYGSHYGYTF.

This rearrangement joins TRBV5-1 to TRBJ2-3; TRBD1 matches 9 bases. Germline V gives CDR1 SGHRS, CDR2 YFSETQ. Germline trimming cut 4 bases from V and 4 bases from J; bases unmatched to any gene: 7. CDR3 length: 15 amino acids. CDR3 region: CASSKTGGSPDTQYF. CDR3 DNA: TGCGCCAGCAGCAAGACAGGGGGATCTCCAGATACGCAGTATTTT.

This rearrangement joins TRBV7-2 to TRBJ2-7; 7 positions agree with TRBD1. After removal of 2 bases from V and 4 bases from J, the junction contained 5 bases not matched to a gene. CDR3 length: 14 residues. CDR1 and CDR2 from the germline V gene are SGHTA and FQGNSA. DNA for the CDR3: TGTGCCAGCAGCTTACGGACAGGAGAGTACGAGCAGTACTTC. Translation: CASSLRTGEYEQYF.

This clone was seen only once. The chain recombines TRBV6-5 with TRBJ1-5; D unclear. This CDR3 has 15 amino acids. Trimming left V 7 bases short and J 0 bases short, with 13 bases between. CDR1 and CDR2 from the germline V gene are MNHEY and SVGAGI. This CDR3 is CASMPGVDSNQPQHF. For the CDR3, the DNA is TGTGCCAGCATGCCGGGCGTTGATAGCAATCAGCCCCAGCATTTT.

The chain is built from TRBV28 and TRBJ2-6, with a tentative D call TRBD1 (5 bases). This CDR3 is 19 amino acids long. V lost 2 bases to trimming and J lost 0 bases, with 17 bases between them. CDR1 MDHEN and CDR2 SYDVKM come from the germline V gene. The CDR3 DNA follows: TGTGCCAGCAGTTTAGCGTTGCACAGGTCCAGCTCTGGGGCCAACGTCCTGACTTTC. Translation gives CASSLALHRSSSGANVLTF. Based on the CDR3 plus reference TRBV28 and TRBJ2-6, the full variable domain is DVKVTQSSRYLVKRTGEKVFLECVQDMDHENMFWYRQDPGLGLRLIYFSYDVKMKEKGDIPEGYSVSREKKERFSLILESASTNQTSMYLCASSLALHRSSSGANVLTFGAGSRLTVL.

This clone was picked up a small number of times. A junction end diverges from the germline sequence, so it may reflect a read error. V gene TRBV18 combines with J gene TRBJ1-1; D ambiguous. Germline lookup yields CDR1 KGHSH and CDR2 LQKENI. This CDR3 contains 13 residues. CDR3 residues: CASSATGPTQAFF. The CDR3 region has the DNA TGTGCCAGCTCAGCAACCGGGCCCACTCAAGCTTTCTTT.

V usage is TRBV10-3 and J usage is TRBJ1-5; unclear D gene. The V end lost 1 base, the J end lost 6 bases, and 10 bases lay between the germline ends. The CDR3 is made up of 14 amino acids. Germline V gene sequence: CDR1 ENHRY, CDR2 SYGVKD. The CDR3 here is CAISEFPARQPQHF. Written as DNA, the CDR3 is TGTGCCATCAGTGAGTTTCCCGCTCGTCAGCCCCAGCATTTT.

J is TRBJ1-1 and V is TRBV29-1; 7 bases align to TRBD1. This CDR3 is built from 16 residues. V dropped 3 bases and J dropped 3; count of bases not matched to a gene: 13. Per germline, CDR1 SQVTM and CDR2 ANQGSEA. The CDR3, as DNA: TGCAGCGTTGACGTACAGGGGACGAGGGGTTACACTGAAGCTTTCTTT. Its protein is CSVDVQGTRGYTEAFF.

V usage is TRBV4-1 and J usage is TRBJ2-7; D is possibly TRBD2 (5 bases). Per germline, CDR1 MGHRA and CDR2 YSYEKL. This CDR3 contains 15 residues. Trimming took off 1 base at V and 2 bases at J, with 12 bases between the two ends. The CDR3: CASSQGENKAYEQYF. The CDR3 DNA is TGCGCCAGCAGCCAAGGGGAGAACAAAGCCTACGAGCAGTACTTC.

The chain carries TRBV18 and TRBJ2-7, with a tentative D call TRBD1 (5 bases). The germline V gene encodes CDR1 KGHSH and CDR2 LQKENI. This CDR3 contains 14 residues. V gave up 3 bases and J gave up 4 bases, with 13 bases separating them. CDR3 residues: CASSPQGNGYEQYF. In DNA, the CDR3 is TGTGCCAGCTCACCCCAGGGAAATGGATACGAGCAGTACTTC.

V is TRBV14 and J is TRBJ1-1; D may be TRBD1 (5 bases). The ends were cut back, 4 bases at V and 11 bases at J, with 23 bases in the middle. This CDR3 comprises 15 residues. Germline values: CDR1 SGHDN, CDR2 FVKESK. In DNA form, the CDR3 reads TGTGCCAGCAGCCGTATCGGGGGAACCCCTCGGGGGGCTTTCTTT. It encodes CASSRIGGTPRGAFF.

The V and J genes are TRBV19 and TRBJ1-4; TRBD1 aligns across 12 bases. The CDR3 runs to 18 residues. Germline CDR1 and CDR2: LNHDA and SQIVND (reference sequence). V was clipped by 2 bases and J by 2 bases; unmatched bases: 6. As DNA, the CDR3 is TGTGCCAGTAGTATAATTGGGACAGGGGGCCTGACTAATGAAAAACTGTTTTTT. Its translation is CASSIIGTGGLTNEKLFF.

This clone occurred once. The chain employs TRBV6-5 and TRBJ2-1, with 7 bases lining up with TRBD2. This CDR3 contains 13 residues. Unmatched junction bases numbered 3, after V lost 8 bases and J lost 2 bases. Looked up from germline, CDR1 is MNHEY and CDR2 is SVGAGI. CDR3 amino acids: CASRDYPYNEQFF. The DNA of the CDR3 is TGTGCCAGCCGGGACTACCCCTACAATGAGCAGTTCTTC.

This sequence joins TRBV6-1 and TRBJ1-2; 8 bases match TRBD1. V lost 1 base, J lost 8 bases, and 6 bases stayed unmatched. Per the germline V gene, CDR1 is MNHNS and CDR2 is SASEGT. The CDR3 loop spans 14 amino acids. CDR3 amino acids: CASSEEGQGAGYTF. CDR3 in DNA: TGTGCCAGCAGTGAAGAAGGGCAGGGGGCAGGCTACACCTTC.

The chain links TRBV29-1 to TRBJ2-6; tentative D call: TRBD2 (5 bases). CDR1 is SQVTM and CDR2 is ANQGSEA in the germline V gene. Trimming shortened V by 5 bases and J by 0 bases, and 14 bases separated the two germline ends. CDR3 length equals 16 residues. The CDR3 protein is CSVLRVELSGANVLTF. Written as DNA, the CDR3 is TGCAGCGTTTTGCGGGTGGAACTCTCTGGGGCCAACGTCCTGACTTTC. Combining the CDR3 with reference TRBV29-1 and TRBJ2-6 gives the whole variable domain SAVISQKPSRDICQRGTSLTIQCQVDSQVTMMFWYRQQPGQSLTLIATANQGSEATYESGFVIDKFPISRPNLTFSTLTVSNMSPEDSSIYLCSVLRVELSGANVLTFGAGSRLTVL.

This chain joins TRBV6-2 or TRBV6-3 and TRBJ1-1; no clear D. The V end lost 2 bases, the J end lost 4 bases, and 11 bases lay between the germline ends. Germline V CDR1 and CDR2: MNHEY, SVGEGT. The CDR3 runs to 14 residues. CDR3: CASSYLHRSTEAFF. In DNA form, the CDR3 reads TGTGCCAGCAGTTACCTCCATAGATCCACTGAAGCTTTCTTT.

This sequence joins TRBV27 and TRBJ1-4, with D possibly matching TRBD1 (6 bases). Germline lookup yields CDR1 MNHEY and CDR2 SMNVEV (reference sequence). The CDR3 runs to 14 residues. Between the trimmed V and J ends, which lost 10 bases and 10 bases, there was a span of 22 bases. In DNA, the CDR3 is TGTGCCACCGCGAGAACAGGGTGGGAAGGAAAACTGTTTTTT. Translating it yields CATARTGWEGKLFF.

CDR3 coding DNA: TGTGCCACCAGCAAAGAGATCGCCCACCCCTTCCTACTGGGGGACACTAACTATGGCTACACCTTC. It specifies CATSKEIAHPFLLGDTNYGYTF. The J gene is TRBJ1-2, the V gene TRBV15, with a weak D call TRBD1 (6 bases). V lost 4 bases and J lost 0, with 33 bases in between. Germline V gives CDR1 LNHNV, CDR2 YYDKDF (reference sequence). There are 22 residues in the CDR3.

The gene calls are TRBV5-1 and TRBJ1-3; 9 bases line up with TRBD1. V was pared by 4 bases and J by 0 bases, with 5 bases of the junction left unmatched. CDR3 length: 16 amino acids. The V gene's germline CDR1 is SGHRS and CDR2 YFSETQ. The CDR3 here is CASSTQGQGSGNTIYF. For the CDR3, the DNA is TGCGCCAGCAGCACCCAGGGACAGGGCTCTGGAAACACCATATATTTT.